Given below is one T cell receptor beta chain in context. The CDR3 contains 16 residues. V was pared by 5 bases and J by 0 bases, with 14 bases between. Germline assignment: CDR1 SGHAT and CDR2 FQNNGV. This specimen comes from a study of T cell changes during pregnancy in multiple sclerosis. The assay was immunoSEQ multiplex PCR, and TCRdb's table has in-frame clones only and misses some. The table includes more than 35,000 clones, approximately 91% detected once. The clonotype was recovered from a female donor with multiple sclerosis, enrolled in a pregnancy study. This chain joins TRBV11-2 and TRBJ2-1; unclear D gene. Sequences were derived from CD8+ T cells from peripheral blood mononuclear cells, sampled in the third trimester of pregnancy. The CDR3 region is CASSPVGWSSYNEQFF. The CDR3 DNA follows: TGTGCCAGCAGCCCCGTCGGTTGGAGCTCCTACAATGAGCAGTTCTTC.